These 20 T cell receptor beta chains originate from one sample sequenced in a study of blood T cell repertoires in COVID-19. Method: immunoSEQ multiplex PCR; TCRdb's copy keeps in-frame clones and lacks some. The sample has about 140,000 clones, about 90% seen once. Sample: PBMCs or T cells enriched from blood (not recorded which). Receptors were obtained from a man in his 60s who had recovered from COVID-19.

The CDR3 sequence is CASRTGAHNEKLFF. The CDR3, as DNA: TGTGCCAGCAGAACAGGGGCACATAATGAAAAACTGTTTTTT. This chain joins TRBV5-5 and TRBJ1-4; the match to TRBD1 covers 7 bases. CDR3 size: 14 residues. Trimming at V came to 5 bases and at J to 4 bases, leaving 5 bases not matched to a gene. Germline V CDR1 and CDR2: SGHKS, YYEKEE (reference sequence).

V gene TRBV11-2 combines with J gene TRBJ2-3, with D uncertain. Germline V lookup: CDR1 SGHAT, CDR2 FQNNGV. The CDR3 runs 11 residues. The V end was cut by 3 bases, the J end by 9 bases, with 7 bases between. The CDR3 nucleotides read TGTGCCAGCAGCTTGGAGATAACGCAGTATTTT. Protein product: CASSLEITQYF. Variable domain in full (rest from reference TRBV11-2 and TRBJ2-3): EAGVAQSPRYKIIEKRQSVAFWCNPISGHATLYWYQQILGQGPKLLIQFQNNGVVDDSQLPKDRFSAERLKGVDSTLKIQPAKLEDSAVYLCASSLEITQYFGPGTRLTVL.

The V gene is TRBV19, the J gene TRBJ2-3, with a tentative D call TRBD2 (5 bases). V shed 6 bases and J shed 3 bases, with 16 bases lying between them. Germline CDR1 LNHDA, CDR2 SQIVND (reference sequence). The CDR3 runs 15 residues. The CDR3 sequence: CASSPDSWRTDTQYF. DNA for the CDR3: TGTGCCAGTAGCCCGGACTCATGGCGGACAGATACGCAGTATTTT.

This rearrangement joins TRBV15 to TRBJ2-7; 7 nucleotides align to TRBD1. Germline CDR1 reads LNHNV; CDR2 reads YYDKDF (reference sequence). The CDR3 runs to 16 residues. V lost 5 bases to trimming and J lost 2 bases; unmatched junction nucleotides: 12. The CDR3 region has the DNA TGTGCCACCAGCCCCGAGCCGGGACAGTTAGCCTACGAGCAGTACTTC. As protein: CATSPEPGQLAYEQYF.

The chain carries TRBV5-8 and TRBJ2-7, with D unclear. The CDR3 is made up of 14 amino acids. In germline, CDR1 is SGHTS, CDR2 YDEGEE. The V and J ends lost 1 base and 3 bases respectively, with 11 bases between them. The CDR3 nucleotides are TGTGCCAGCAGCTTGCCCCCACTCTTCTACGAGCAGTACTTC. Its translation is CASSLPPLFYEQYF.

V gene TRBV5-1 combines with J gene TRBJ1-2; 8 bases align to TRBD1. J lost 7 bases, V lost 0 bases, and 11 bases had no gene match. Per the germline V gene, CDR1 is SGHRS and CDR2 is YFSETQ. The CDR3 runs to 16 residues. The CDR3 region is CASSLGGQALGGGYTF. The CDR3 coding sequence is TGCGCCAGCAGCTTGGGGGGACAGGCGCTCGGAGGTGGCTACACCTTC.

The chain couples TRBV5-4 to TRBJ2-1, with TRBD2 matching over 13 bases. V dropped 3 bases and J dropped 2; count of bases not matched to a gene: 2. CDR1 is SGHNT, CDR2 YYREEE, per germline (reference sequence). The CDR3 is 16 residues long. The CDR3 nucleotides read TGTGCCAGCAGCTGGGGACTAGCGGGAACCTACAATGAGCAGTTCTTC. Protein: CASSWGLAGTYNEQFF.

The V and J genes are TRBV5-4 and TRBJ1-2; TRBD1 matches 7 bases. The CDR3 has 15 amino acids. CDR1 and CDR2 (germline): SGHNT, YYREEE (reference sequence). Losses at the gene ends were 2 bases for V and 2 bases for J; bases not matched to a gene: 6. The CDR3 DNA reads TGTGCCAGCAGCTTAGGAGGGGGCATGAACTATGGCTACACCTTC. It yields the protein CASSLGGGMNYGYTF.

This clone was counted between two and nine times. Other DNA sequences in the same sample also yield this CDR3. This rearrangement joins TRBV3-1 (or the pseudogene TRBV3-2) to TRBJ1-4; possibly TRBD1 for D (5 bases). The CDR3 is 15 amino acids. Germline CDR1 LGHDT, CDR2 YNNKEL (reference sequence). Trimming pared 3 bases from V and 3 bases from J, leaving 11 bases between. The CDR3 loop reads CASSQKGLPNEKLFF. The DNA of the CDR3 is TGTGCCAGCAGCCAGAAGGGACTGCCTAATGAAAAACTGTTTTTT.

The chain carries TRBV5-5 and TRBJ2-7; D unresolved. CDR1 and CDR2 from the germline V gene are SGHKS and YYEKEE (reference sequence). CDR3 size: 13 residues. The ends were cut back, 4 bases at V and 4 bases at J, with 12 bases in the middle. This chain's CDR3 is CASSARTKYEQYF. As DNA, the CDR3 is TGTGCCAGCAGCGCGAGAACCAAGTACGAGCAGTACTTC.

The V gene is TRBV7-3, the J gene TRBJ1-2; D unresolved. V was trimmed by 2 bases and J by 8 bases, leaving 9 bases between them. CDR3 length: 12 amino acids. Germline-derived CDR1 and CDR2 are SGHTA and FQGTGA. The CDR3 DNA is TGTGCCAGCAGCTTAGAGGGCGAGGGCTACACCTTC. This encodes CASSLEGEGYTF.

V and J are TRBV10-3 and TRBJ2-7; D ambiguous. The germline CDR1 and CDR2 sequences are ENHRY and SYGVKD. CDR3 length: 14 residues. Trimming cost V 5 bases and J 0 bases, with 11 bases left between them. The CDR3 coding sequence is TGTGCCATCAGTACACCGGCTAGCTCCTACGAGCAGTACTTC. It specifies CAISTPASSYEQYF.

The chain recombines TRBV3-1 (or the pseudogene TRBV3-2) with TRBJ2-2; TRBD1 aligns across 9 bases. CDR3 length: 16 residues. The V gene's germline CDR1 is LGHDT and CDR2 YNNKEL (reference sequence). After removal of 5 bases from V and 6 bases from J, the junction contained 10 bases not matched to a gene. Here the CDR3 reads CASSNTGQGYPGELFF. As DNA, the CDR3 is TGTGCCAGCAGCAATACGGGACAGGGTTATCCCGGGGAGCTGTTTTTT.

The V gene is TRBV12-3 or TRBV12-4, the J gene TRBJ1-2, with 11 nucleotides matching TRBD1. This CDR3 spans 13 amino acids. V was clipped by 6 bases and J by 8 bases; unmatched bases: 5. CDR3 amino acids: CASSRTGGEGYTF. The CDR3 DNA reads as TGTGCCAGCAGCCGGACAGGGGGCGAAGGCTACACCTTC.

V gene TRBV28 combines with J gene TRBJ1-2; tentatively, D is TRBD1 (5 bases). The CDR3 has 13 amino acids. Per germline, CDR1 MDHEN and CDR2 SYDVKM. V lost 3 bases, J lost 6 bases, and 11 bases lay in between. This CDR3 reads CASSFGGADGYTF. As DNA, the CDR3 is TGTGCCAGCAGTTTCGGAGGGGCGGATGGCTACACCTTC.

This clone was counted a single time. Written as DNA, the CDR3 is TGCAGCGTTTTAGATTTCACCCCGTATTTT. It yields the protein CSVLDFTPYF. The chain combines TRBV29-1 with TRBJ2-3; no clear D gene. Germline V CDR1 and CDR2: SQVTM, ANQGSEA. The CDR3 loop spans 10 amino acids. Trimming pared 5 bases from V and 14 bases from J, leaving 14 bases between.

The chain links TRBV6-5 to TRBJ2-3; D call uncertain. The CDR3 is 13 amino acids. V was shortened by 2 bases and J by 5 bases, with 8 bases between the two germline ends. Germline-derived CDR1 and CDR2 are MNHEY and SVGAGI. The CDR3: CASSYGLLDTQYF. In DNA form, the CDR3 reads TGTGCCAGCAGTTACGGGCTACTAGATACGCAGTATTTT.

This rearrangement joins TRBV2 to TRBJ1-6; no clear D gene. The V end lost 7 bases, the J end lost 7 bases, and 14 bases lay between the germline ends. Germline V lookup: CDR1 SNHLY, CDR2 FYNNEI. There are 14 residues in the CDR3. CDR3 amino acids: CASNVYRQNSPLHF. The DNA of the CDR3 is TGTGCCAGCAACGTTTACAGACAAAATTCACCCCTCCACTTT.

The V call is TRBV7-8, the J call TRBJ2-5, with 10 bases that match TRBD1. Germline trimming cut 5 bases from V and 3 bases from J; bases unmatched to any gene: 3. Germline V gene lookup returns CDR1 SGHVS and CDR2 FQNEAQ. The CDR3 is 14 amino acids. The CDR3 bases are TGTGCCAGCAGCCCAGGACAGGGGGAAGAGACCCAGTACTTC. This sequence encodes CASSPGQGEETQYF.

The chain links TRBV19 to TRBJ1-6, with 8 bases that match TRBD1. Germline V gene data show CDR1 as LNHDA and CDR2 as SQIVND (reference sequence). This CDR3 is built from 14 residues. Trimming at V came to 6 bases and at J to 9 bases, leaving 7 bases not matched to a gene. As DNA, the CDR3 is TGTGCCAGTAGGGACAGGGCGAACATTTCACCCCTCCACTTT. Its translation: CASRDRANISPLHF.